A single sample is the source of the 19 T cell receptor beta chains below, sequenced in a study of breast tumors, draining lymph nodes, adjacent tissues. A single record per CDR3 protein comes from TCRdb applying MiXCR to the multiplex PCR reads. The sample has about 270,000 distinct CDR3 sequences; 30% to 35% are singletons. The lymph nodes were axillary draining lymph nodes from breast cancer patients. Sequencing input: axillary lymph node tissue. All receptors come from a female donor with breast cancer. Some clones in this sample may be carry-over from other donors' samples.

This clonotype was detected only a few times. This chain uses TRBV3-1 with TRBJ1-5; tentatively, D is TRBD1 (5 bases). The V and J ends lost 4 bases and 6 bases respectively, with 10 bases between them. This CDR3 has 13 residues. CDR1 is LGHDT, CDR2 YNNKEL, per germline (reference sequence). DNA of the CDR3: TGTGCCAGCAGCCGGGGGGATCTTCAGCCCCAGCATTTT. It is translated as CASSRGDLQPQHF. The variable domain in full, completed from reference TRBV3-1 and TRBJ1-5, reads DTAVSQTPKYLVTQMGNDKSIKCEQNLGHDTMYWYKQDSKKFLKIMFSYNNKELIINETVPNRFSPKSPDKAHLNLHINSLELGDSAVYFCASSRGDLQPQHFGDGTRLSIL.

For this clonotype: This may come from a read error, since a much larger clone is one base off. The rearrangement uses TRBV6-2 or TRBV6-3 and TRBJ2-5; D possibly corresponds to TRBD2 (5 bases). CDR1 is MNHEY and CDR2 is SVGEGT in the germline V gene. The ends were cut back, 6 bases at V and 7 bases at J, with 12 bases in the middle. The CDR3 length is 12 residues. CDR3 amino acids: CASSRIRGTQYF. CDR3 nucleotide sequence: TGTGCCAGCAGCAGAATCCGGGGGACCCAGTACTTC.

CDR3 DNA: TGCAGTGCTCAAGCCGAGGGCACCTACTATAATTCACCCCTCCACTTT. Its protein is CSAQAEGTYYNSPLHF. The rearrangement joins TRBV20-1 to TRBJ1-6; no firm D call. V lost 5 bases to trimming and J lost 3 bases, with 17 bases between them. Germline CDR1 is DFQATT and CDR2 is SNEGSKA (reference sequence). The CDR3 consists of 16 residues.

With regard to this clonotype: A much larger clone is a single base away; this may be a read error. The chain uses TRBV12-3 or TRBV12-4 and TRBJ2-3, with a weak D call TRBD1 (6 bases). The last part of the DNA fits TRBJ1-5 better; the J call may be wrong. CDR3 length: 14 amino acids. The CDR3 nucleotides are TGTGCCAGCAGCCCTCGGGGCAGGACAGATACGCAGCATTTT. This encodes CASSPRGRTDTQHF.

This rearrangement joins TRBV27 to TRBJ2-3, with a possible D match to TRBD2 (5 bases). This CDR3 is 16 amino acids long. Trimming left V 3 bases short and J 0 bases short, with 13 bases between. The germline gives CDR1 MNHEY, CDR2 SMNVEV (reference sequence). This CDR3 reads CASSFFAASSTDTQYF. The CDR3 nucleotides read TGTGCCAGCAGTTTCTTTGCGGCTAGCAGCACAGATACGCAGTATTTT.

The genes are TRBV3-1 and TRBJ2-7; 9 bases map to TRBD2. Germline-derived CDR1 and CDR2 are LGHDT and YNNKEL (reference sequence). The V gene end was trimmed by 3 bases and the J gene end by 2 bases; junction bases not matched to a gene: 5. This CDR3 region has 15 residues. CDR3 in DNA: TGTGCCAGCAGCCATAGAGCGGGAGGTACCTACGAGCAGTACTTC. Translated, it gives CASSHRAGGTYEQYF.

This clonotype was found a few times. The CDR3 sequence is CASSPRTSLGYEQYF. The DNA for the CDR3 is TGTGCCAGCAGCCCCCGCACTAGCCTCGGCTACGAGCAGTACTTC. J is TRBJ2-7 and V is TRBV3-2; the D call of TRBD2 is as the table states it, not checked on the DNA. TRBV3-2 is given as a pseudogene. This CDR3 region has 15 residues.

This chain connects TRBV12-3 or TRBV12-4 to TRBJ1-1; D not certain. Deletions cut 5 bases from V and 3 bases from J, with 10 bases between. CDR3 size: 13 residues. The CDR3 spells CASSKTSHTEAFF. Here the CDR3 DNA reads TGTGCCAGCAGTAAAACAAGTCACACTGAAGCTTTCTTT.

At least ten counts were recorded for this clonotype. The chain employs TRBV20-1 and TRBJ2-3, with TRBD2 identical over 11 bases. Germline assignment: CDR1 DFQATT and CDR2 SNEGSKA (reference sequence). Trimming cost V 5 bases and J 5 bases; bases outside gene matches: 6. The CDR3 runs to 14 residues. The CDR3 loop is CSAPQLAGVDTQYF. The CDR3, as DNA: TGCAGTGCTCCACAACTAGCGGGAGTAGATACGCAGTATTTT.

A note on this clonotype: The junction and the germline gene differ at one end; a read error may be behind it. The CDR3 region is CSSRDTRNQPQHF. The DNA of the CDR3 is TGTTCCAGTAGGGACACACGCAATCAGCCCCAGCATTTT. The chain has TRBV19 and TRBJ1-5; a possible D gene is TRBD1 (6 bases). This CDR3 is built from 13 residues. Germline assignment: CDR1 LNHDA and CDR2 SQIVND (reference sequence). Full variable domain (rest looked up from reference TRBV19 and TRBJ1-5): DGGITQSPKYLFRKEGQNVTLSCEQNLNHDAMYWYRQDPGQGLRLIYYSQIVNDFQKGDIAEGYSVSREKKESFPLTVTSAQKNPTAFYLCSSRDTRNQPQHFGDGTRLSIL.

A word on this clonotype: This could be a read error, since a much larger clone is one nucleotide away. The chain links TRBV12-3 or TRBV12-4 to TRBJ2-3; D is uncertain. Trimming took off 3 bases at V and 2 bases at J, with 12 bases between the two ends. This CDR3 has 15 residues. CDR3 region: CASSFLAATTDTQYF. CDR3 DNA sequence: TGTGCCAGCAGTTTCTTGGCAGCTACCACAGATACGCAGTATTTT.

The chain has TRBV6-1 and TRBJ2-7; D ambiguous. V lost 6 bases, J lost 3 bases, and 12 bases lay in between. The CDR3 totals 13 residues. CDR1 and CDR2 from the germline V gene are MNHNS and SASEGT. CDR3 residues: CASRRSSFYEQYF. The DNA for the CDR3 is TGTGCCAGCAGAAGATCCTCATTCTACGAGCAGTACTTC.

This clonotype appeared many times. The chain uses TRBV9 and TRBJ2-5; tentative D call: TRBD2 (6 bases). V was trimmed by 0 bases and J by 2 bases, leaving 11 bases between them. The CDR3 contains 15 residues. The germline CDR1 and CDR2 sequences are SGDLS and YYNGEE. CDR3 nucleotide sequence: TGTGCCAGCAGCGTAGCGGGAGCTGGGCAAGAGACCCAGTACTTC. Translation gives CASSVAGAGQETQYF.

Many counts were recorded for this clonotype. The CDR3 here is CASSFSGSMRETQYF. The CDR3 nucleotides are TGTGCCAGCAGCTTTTCTGGGTCAATGAGGGAGACCCAGTACTTC. The J gene is TRBJ2-5, the V gene TRBV11-2; D call uncertain. Germline V lookup: CDR1 SGHAT, CDR2 FQNNGV. V was pared by 3 bases and J by 5 bases, with 16 bases between. The CDR3 extends over 15 amino acids.

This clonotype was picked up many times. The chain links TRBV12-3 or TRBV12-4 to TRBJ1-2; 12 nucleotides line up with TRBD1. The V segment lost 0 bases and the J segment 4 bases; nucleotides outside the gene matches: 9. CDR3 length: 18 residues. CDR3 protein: CASSLARGTGGRSYGYTF. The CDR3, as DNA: TGTGCCAGCAGTTTAGCGCGGGGGACAGGGGGCCGGAGCTATGGCTACACCTTC.

The CDR3 DNA reads TGTGCCAGCAGTTTAATCCCCGGGACTAGCGGGAGGGGGACCCAGTACTTC. Encoded protein: CASSLIPGTSGRGTQYF. V gene TRBV27 combines with J gene TRBJ2-5; TRBD2 matches at 16 bases. This CDR3 region has 17 residues. Germline CDR1 is MNHEY and CDR2 is SMNVEV (reference sequence). V shed 2 bases, J shed 7 bases, and the junction held 7 bases outside the gene matches.

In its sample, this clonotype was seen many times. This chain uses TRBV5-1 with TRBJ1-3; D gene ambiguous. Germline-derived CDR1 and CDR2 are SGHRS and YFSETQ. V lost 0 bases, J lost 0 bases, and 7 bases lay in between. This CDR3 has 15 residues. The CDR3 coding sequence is TGCGCCAGCAGCTTGGCCCCAGGCTCTGGAAACACCATATATTTT. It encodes CASSLAPGSGNTIYF.

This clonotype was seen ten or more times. The chain's CDR3 is CASSSKREGHEQYF. The CDR3 coding sequence is TGTGCCAGCAGCTCTAAGCGGGAGGGCCACGAGCAGTACTTC. V is TRBV5-6 and J is TRBJ2-7; the match to TRBD2 covers 10 bases. CDR1 and CDR2 from the germline V gene are SGHDT and YYEEEE. The CDR3 has 14 amino acids. The ends lost 3 bases at V and 5 bases at J; junction bases unmatched: 5.

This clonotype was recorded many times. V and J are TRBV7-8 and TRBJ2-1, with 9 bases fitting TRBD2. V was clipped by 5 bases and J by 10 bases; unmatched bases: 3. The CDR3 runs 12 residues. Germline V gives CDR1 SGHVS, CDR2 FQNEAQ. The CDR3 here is CASSPGLAEQFF. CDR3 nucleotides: TGTGCCAGCAGCCCCGGACTAGCGGAGCAGTTCTTC.